The T cell receptor beta chain under discussion was sequenced for a study of siplizumab effects on memory and regulatory T cells. Worth noting for this clone: What it binds is not known.

The CDR3 runs 14 residues. Trimming stripped 7 bases from V and 0 bases from J, with 13 bases between. CDR1 is MNHEY and CDR2 is SMNVEV in the germline V gene (reference sequence). Regarding the study as a whole: Sequences below about 10^-5 frequency were poorly captured, limiting mapping of alloreactive clones. The authors did not confirm suppressive function in proliferating Tregs from siplizumab cultures. The apparent diversity of naive T cells exceeded that of memory cells, and naive T cells seemed to make a major contribution to the alloresponse.

Assay used: immunoSEQ multiplex PCR; TCRdb lists only in-frame clones, some missing. The sample lists approximately 46,000 clones; over 90% were seen once. The sequenced sample consisted of CD8+ T cells sorted from blood. The chain links TRBV27 to TRBJ2-7, with D uncertain. This TCR derives from a human donor in good health. CDR3 bases: TGTGCCAGCACCCCTTTGGGCAGCTCCTACGAGCAGTACTTC. It codes for CASTPLGSSYEQYF.